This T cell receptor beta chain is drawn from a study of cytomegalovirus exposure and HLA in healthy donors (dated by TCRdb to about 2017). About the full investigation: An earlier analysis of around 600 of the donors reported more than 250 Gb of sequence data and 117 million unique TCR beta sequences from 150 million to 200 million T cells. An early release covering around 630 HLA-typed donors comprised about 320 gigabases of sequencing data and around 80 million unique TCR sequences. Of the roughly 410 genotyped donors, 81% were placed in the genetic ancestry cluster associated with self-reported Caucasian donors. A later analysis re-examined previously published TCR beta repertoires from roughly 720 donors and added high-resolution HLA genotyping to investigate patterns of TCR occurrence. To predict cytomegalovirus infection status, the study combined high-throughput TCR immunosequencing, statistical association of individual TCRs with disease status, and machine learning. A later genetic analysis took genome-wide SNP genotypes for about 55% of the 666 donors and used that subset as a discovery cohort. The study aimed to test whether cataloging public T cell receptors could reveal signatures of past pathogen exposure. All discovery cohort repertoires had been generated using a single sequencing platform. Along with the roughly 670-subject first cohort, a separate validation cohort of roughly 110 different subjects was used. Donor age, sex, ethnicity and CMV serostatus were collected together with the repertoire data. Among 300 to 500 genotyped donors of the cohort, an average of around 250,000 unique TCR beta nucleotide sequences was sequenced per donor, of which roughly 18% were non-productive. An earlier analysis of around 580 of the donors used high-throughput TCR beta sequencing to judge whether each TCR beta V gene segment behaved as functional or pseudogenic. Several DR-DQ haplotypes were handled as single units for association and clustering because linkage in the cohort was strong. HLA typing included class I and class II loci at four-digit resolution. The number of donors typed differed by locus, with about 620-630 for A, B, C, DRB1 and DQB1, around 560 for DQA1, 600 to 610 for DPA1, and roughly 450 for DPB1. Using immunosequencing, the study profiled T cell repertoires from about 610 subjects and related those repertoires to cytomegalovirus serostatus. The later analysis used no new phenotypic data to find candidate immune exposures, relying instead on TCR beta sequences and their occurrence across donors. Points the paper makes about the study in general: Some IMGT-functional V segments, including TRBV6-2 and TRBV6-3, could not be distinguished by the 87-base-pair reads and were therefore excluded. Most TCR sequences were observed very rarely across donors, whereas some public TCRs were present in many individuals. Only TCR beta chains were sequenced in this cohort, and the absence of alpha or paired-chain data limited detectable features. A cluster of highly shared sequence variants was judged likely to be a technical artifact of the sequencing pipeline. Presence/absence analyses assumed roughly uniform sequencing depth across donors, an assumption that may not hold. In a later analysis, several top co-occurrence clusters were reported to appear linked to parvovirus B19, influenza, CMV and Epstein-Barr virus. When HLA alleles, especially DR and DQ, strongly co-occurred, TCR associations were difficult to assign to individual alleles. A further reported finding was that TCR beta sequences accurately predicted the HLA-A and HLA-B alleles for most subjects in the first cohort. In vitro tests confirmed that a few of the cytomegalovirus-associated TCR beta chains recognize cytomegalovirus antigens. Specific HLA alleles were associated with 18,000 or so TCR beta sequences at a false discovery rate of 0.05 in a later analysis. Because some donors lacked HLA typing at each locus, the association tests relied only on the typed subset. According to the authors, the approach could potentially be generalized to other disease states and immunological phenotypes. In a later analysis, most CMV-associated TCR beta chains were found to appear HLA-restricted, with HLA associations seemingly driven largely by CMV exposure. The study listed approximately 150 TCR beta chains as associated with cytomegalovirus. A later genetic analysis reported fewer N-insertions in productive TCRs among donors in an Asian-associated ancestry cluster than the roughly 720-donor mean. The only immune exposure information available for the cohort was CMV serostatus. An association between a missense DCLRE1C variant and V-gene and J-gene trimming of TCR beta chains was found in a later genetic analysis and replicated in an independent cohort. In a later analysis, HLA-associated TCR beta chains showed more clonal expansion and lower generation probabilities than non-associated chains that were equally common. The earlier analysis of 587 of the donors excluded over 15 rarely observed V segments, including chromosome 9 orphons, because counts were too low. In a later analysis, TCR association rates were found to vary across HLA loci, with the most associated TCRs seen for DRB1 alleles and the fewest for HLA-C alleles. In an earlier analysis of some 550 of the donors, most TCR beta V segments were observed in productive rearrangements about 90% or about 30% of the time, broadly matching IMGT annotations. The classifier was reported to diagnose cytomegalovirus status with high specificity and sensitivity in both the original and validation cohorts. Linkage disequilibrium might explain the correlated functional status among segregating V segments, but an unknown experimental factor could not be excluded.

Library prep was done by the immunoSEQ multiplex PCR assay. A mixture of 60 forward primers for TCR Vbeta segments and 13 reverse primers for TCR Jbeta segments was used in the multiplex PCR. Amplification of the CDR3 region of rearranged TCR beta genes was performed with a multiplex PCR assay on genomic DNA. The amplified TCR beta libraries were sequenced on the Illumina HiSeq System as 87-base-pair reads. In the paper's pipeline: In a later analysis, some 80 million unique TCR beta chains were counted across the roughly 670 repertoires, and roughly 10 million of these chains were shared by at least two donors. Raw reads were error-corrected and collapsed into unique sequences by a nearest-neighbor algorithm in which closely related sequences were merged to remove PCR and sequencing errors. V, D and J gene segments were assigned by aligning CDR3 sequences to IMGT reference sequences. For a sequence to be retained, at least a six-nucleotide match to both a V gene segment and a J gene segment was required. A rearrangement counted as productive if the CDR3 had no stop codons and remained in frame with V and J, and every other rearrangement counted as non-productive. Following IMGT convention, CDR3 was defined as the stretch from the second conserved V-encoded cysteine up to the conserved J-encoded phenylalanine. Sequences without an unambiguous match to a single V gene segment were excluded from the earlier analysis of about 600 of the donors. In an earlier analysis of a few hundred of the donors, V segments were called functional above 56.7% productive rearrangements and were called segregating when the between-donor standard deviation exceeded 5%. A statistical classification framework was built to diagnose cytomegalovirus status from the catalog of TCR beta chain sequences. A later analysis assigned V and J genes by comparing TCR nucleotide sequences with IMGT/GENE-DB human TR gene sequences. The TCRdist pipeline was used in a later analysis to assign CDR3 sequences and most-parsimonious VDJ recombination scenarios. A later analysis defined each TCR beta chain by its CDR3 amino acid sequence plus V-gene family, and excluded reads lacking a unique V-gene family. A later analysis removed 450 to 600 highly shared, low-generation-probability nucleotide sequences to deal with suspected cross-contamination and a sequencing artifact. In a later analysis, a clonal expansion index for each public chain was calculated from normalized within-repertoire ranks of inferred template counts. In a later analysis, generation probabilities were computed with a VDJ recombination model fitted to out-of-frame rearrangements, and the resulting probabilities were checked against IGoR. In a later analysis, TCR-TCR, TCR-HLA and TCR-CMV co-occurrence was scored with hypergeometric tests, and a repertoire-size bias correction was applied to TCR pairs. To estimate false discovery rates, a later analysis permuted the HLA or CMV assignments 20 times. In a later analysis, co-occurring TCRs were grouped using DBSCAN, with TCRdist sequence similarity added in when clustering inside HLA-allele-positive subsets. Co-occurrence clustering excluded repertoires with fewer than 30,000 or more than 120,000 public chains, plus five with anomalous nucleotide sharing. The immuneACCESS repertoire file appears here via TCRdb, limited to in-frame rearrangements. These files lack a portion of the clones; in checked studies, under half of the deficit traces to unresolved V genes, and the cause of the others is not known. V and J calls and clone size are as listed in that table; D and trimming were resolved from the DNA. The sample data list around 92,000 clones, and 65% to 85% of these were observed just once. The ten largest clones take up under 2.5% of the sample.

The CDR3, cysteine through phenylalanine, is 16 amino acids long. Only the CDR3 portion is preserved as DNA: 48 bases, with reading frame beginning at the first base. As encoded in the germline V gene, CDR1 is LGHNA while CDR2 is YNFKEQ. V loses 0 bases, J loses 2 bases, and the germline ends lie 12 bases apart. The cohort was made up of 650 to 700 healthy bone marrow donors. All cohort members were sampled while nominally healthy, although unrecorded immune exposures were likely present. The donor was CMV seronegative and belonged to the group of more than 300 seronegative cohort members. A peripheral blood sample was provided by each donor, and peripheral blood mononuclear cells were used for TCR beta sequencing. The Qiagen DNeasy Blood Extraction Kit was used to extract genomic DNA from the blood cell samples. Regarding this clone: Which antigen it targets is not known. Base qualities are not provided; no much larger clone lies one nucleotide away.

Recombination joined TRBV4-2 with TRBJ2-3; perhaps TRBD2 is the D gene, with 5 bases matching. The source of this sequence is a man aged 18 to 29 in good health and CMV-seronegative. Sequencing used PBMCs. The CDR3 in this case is CASSQEVSGATDTQYF. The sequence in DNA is TGTGCCAGCAGCCAAGAAGTGAGCGGAGCCACAGATACGCAGTATTTT.